The clone carrying this TCR beta chain has just a few counts. What it recognizes is unknown. This entry belongs to a study of T cell responses to AZD1222 COVID-19 vaccine. Method: immunoSEQ multiplex PCR; TCRdb's copy keeps in-frame clones and lacks some. Altogether more than 80,000 clones are present, 85% to 90% being singletons, with the ten largest covering 10%. General study points: Per reports, nearly half of all spike-specific TCRs target regions that are unmutated in variants. Females outnumbered males among donors, who were mostly white British; clonal diversity was possibly underestimated. There were vaccine-associated CD4 TCRs across spike, dominant at 160-218 and 743-854.

The CDR3 loop spans 11 amino acids. Trimming cost V 1 base and J 13 bases, with 5 bases left between them. The germline V gene encodes CDR1 LGHNT and CDR2 FRNRAP. This clonotype was sampled from an adult in good health. The rearrangement joins TRBV12-5 to TRBJ1-6; D gene ambiguous. This specimen consisted of peripheral blood, obtained on day 0 of AZD1222 vaccination. The CDR3 DNA reads TGTGCTAGTGGTTTGGGCGCTCCCCTCCACTTT. Its translation is CASGLGAPLHF.